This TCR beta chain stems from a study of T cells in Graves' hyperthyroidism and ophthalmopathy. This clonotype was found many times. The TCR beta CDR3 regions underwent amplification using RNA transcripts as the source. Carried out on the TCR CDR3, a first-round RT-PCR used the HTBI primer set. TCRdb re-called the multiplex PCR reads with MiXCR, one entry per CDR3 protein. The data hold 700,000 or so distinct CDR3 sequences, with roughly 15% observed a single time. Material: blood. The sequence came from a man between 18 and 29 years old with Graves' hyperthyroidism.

CDR3 bases: TGTGCCAGCAGCTTAAGGGCTTACTCCTACGAGCAGTACTTC. Protein sequence: CASSLRAYSYEQYF. V and J are TRBV11-3 and TRBJ2-7, with D unresolved. The CDR3 runs 14 residues. Germline loops: CDR1 SGHNT, CDR2 YENEEA. V dropped 2 bases and J dropped 0 bases, with 8 bases sitting between them.